A selection of T cell receptor beta chains follows, all from one sample in a study of shared clonotypes between healthy human individuals. The table came from immunoSEQ multiplex PCR; TCRdb's copy has only in-frame clones and leaves some out. This table holds more than 1,200,000 clones, around 98.5% found once. Material for sequencing was naive CD4+ T cells sorted from blood. The receptors stem from a man aged 25-45 years in good health. Both conserved end residues are part of each CDR3. A D gene is named only where the DNA matches it firmly. Only some rows state a clone size, as once, few, many or a class for expanded clones.

>once|TRBJ2-7|TRBV11-2|NA
CASSLDGSTSYEQYF
TGTGCCAGCAGCTTAGATGGATCTACCTCCTACGAGCAGTACTTC
>NA|TRBJ1-1|TRBV5-5|TRBD1
CASSLRDRVTEAFF
TGTGCCAGCAGCCTCCGGGACAGGGTCACTGAAGCTTTCTTT
>NA|TRBJ1-2|TRBV28|TRBD1
CASSQTGFGYTF
TGTGCCAGCAGTCAGACAGGGTTCGGCTACACCTTC
>NA|TRBJ1-2|TRBV7-9|NA
CASSFEGDGYTF
TGTGCCAGCAGCTTTGAGGGGGATGGCTACACCTTC
>NA|TRBJ2-1|TRBV11-3|TRBD1
CASSPGTVNEQFF
TGTGCCAGCTCTCCCGGGACAGTCAATGAGCAGTTCTTC
>NA|TRBJ2-7|TRBV7-9|NA
CASSSYRDLGLEQYF
TGTGCCAGCAGCTCGTACAGGGATTTGGGGCTCGAGCAGTACTTC
>NA|TRBJ2-5|TRBV6-1|NA
CASSDRPIQETQYF
TGTGCCAGCAGTGATCGGCCGATCCAAGAGACCCAGTACTTC
>NA|TRBJ2-2|TRBV5-1|TRBD1
CASSLASDRAGELFF
TGCGCCAGCAGCTTGGCATCCGACAGGGCCGGGGAGCTGTTTTTT
>NA|TRBJ1-2|TRBV30|TRBD1
CAWTQTGDGGYTF
TGTGCCTGGACCCAGACAGGGGATGGTGGCTACACCTTC
>NA|TRBJ2-2|TRBV7-6|NA
CASSRQPGDLAGELFF
TGTGCCAGCAGTCGACAACCAGGGGATTTGGCCGGGGAGCTGTTTTTT
>NA|TRBJ2-7|TRBV29-1|NA
CSAVYRDYEQYF
TGCAGCGCTGTCTACAGAGACTACGAGCAGTACTTC
>NA|TRBJ2-7|TRBV18|NA
CASSRRGPRSYEQYF
TGTGCCAGCTCGCGCAGGGGTCCCCGCTCCTACGAGCAGTACTTC
>NA|TRBJ2-1|TRBV19|TRBD2
CASSIGLAGVVNEQFF
TGTGCCAGTAGTATAGGACTAGCGGGAGTTGTCAATGAGCAGTTCTTC
>NA|TRBJ1-1|TRBV7-9|NA
CASSLAARGTEAFF
TGTGCCAGCAGCTTAGCGGCCAGAGGGACTGAAGCTTTCTTT
>NA|TRBJ2-1|TRBV5-4|TRBD1
CASSWRQGDLDEQFF
TGTGCCAGCAGCTGGCGACAGGGGGATCTCGATGAGCAGTTCTTC
>once|TRBJ2-1|TRBV7-9|NA
CASSPPTYNEQFF
TGTGCCAGCAGCCCCCCCACATACAATGAGCAGTTCTTC
>NA|TRBJ2-3|TRBV18|NA
CASSPVVRADTQYF
TGTGCCAGCTCACCAGTGGTTCGGGCAGATACGCAGTATTTT
>NA|TRBJ2-1|TRBV2|TRBD1
CASSRDRNSYNEQFF
TGTGCCAGCAGTCGGGACAGAAACTCCTACAATGAGCAGTTCTTC
>NA|TRBJ2-5|TRBV18|NA
CASSQLGGETQYF
TGTGCCAGCTCCCAGTTGGGTGGAGAGACCCAGTACTTC
>once|TRBJ2-7|TRBV7-2|NA
CASSQSRDPYYEQYF
TGTGCCAGCAGTCAAAGCCGGGATCCCTACTACGAGCAGTACTTC
>NA|TRBJ2-1|TRBV5-4|NA
CASRGREGYNEQFF
TGTGCCAGCAGAGGAAGGGAAGGCTACAATGAGCAGTTCTTC
>NA|TRBJ2-1|TRBV6-5|TRBD2
CASSRTSGFYNEQFF
TGTGCCAGCAGTCGCACTAGCGGCTTCTACAATGAGCAGTTCTTC
>NA|TRBJ1-2|TRBV27|NA
CASSLRQNYGYTF
TGTGCCAGCAGTTTACGACAGAACTATGGCTACACCTTC